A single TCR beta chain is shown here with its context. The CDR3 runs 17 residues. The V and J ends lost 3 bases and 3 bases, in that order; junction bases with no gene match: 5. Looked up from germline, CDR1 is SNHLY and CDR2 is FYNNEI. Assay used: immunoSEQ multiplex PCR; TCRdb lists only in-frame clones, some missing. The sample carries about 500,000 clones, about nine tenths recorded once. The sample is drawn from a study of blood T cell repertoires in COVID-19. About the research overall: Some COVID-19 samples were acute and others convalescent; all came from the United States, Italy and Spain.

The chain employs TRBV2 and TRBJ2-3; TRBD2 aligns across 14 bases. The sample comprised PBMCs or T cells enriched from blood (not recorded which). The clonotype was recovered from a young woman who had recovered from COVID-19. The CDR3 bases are TGTGCCAGCAGTGACATGGGGACTAGCGGGGGAACAGATACGCAGTATTTT. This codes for CASSDMGTSGGTDTQYF.